This T cell receptor beta chain was identified during a study of CD4 T cells in relation to SARS-CoV-2 and coronaviruses. Study-wide findings and caveats: Around 60% of donors had memory CD4+ clonotypes crossrecognizing SARS-CoV-2 and common cold coronavirus spike. Memory recall responses, not primary responses primed in culture, are what the assay detects.

The protocol was immunoSEQ multiplex PCR, while the TCRdb copy is restricted to in-frame clones and leaves out a portion. Of 37,000 or so clones listed, 82% are singletons. A word on this clone: Its antigen is unknown.

About 10^5 naive or memory CD4+ cells were cultured with CEF peptides for roughly 10 days. This TCR was sampled from an adult with COVID-19. The sequencing input was naive CD4+ T cells from PBMCs, cultured in vitro. As for subset: naive CD4+ T cells isolated by negative enrichment.

The CDR3 DNA follows: TGTGCCAGCAGCGTGACAGGGGGCAGGCAGCCCCAGCATTTT. The encoded protein is CASSVTGGRQPQHF. The gene calls are TRBV7-2 and TRBJ1-5; the match to TRBD1 covers 10 bases. The CDR3 spans 14 residues. V gave up 5 bases and J gave up 7 bases; unmatched junction bases: 5. Germline loops: CDR1 SGHTA, CDR2 FQGNSA.